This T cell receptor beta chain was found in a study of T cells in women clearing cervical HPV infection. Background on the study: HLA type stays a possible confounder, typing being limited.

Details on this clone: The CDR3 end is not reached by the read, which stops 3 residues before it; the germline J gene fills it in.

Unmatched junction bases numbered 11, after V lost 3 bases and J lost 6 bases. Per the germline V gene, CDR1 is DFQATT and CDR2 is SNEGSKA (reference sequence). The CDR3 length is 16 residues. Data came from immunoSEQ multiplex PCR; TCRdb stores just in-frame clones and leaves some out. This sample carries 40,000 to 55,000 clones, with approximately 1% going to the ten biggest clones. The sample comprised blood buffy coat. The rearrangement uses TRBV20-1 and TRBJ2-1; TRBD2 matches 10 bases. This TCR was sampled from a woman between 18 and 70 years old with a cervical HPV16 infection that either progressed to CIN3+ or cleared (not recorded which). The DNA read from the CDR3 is TGCAGTGCTAGTTCTTCAAGCGGGGGGGCCCCCAATGAG. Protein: CSASSSSGGAPNE. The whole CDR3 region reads CSASSSSGGAPNEQFF.